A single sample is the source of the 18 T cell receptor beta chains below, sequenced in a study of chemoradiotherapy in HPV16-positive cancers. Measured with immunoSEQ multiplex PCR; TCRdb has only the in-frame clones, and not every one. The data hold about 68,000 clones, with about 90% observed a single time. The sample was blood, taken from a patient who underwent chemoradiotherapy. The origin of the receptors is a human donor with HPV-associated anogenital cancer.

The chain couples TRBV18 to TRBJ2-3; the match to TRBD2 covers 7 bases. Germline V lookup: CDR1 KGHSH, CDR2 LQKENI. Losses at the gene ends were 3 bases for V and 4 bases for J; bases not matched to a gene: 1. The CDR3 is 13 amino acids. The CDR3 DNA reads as TGTGCCAGCTCACCGAGCGGGGCAGATACGCAGTATTTT. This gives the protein CASSPSGADTQYF.

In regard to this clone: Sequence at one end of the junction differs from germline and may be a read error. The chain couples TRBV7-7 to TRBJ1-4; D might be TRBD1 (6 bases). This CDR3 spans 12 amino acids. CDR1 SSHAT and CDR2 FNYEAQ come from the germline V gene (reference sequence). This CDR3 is CASSLTGEKLFF. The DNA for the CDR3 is TGTGCTAGCAGCTTAACAGGGGAAAAACTGTTTTTT.

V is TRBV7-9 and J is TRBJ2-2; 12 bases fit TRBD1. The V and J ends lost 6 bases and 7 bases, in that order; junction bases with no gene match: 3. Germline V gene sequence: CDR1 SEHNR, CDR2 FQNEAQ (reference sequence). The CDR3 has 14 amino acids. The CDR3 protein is CASRGTGGSGELFF. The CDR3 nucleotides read TGTGCCAGCAGGGGGACAGGGGGCAGCGGGGAGCTGTTTTTT.

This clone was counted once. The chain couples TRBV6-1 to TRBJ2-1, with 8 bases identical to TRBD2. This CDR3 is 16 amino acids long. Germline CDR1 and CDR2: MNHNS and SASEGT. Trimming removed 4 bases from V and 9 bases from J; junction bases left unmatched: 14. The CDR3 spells CASSGLGTRIGGEQFF. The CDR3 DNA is TGTGCCAGCAGTGGTCTTGGGACTAGGATCGGGGGTGAGCAGTTCTTC.

The CDR3 loop is CASRGGGVNGYTF. CDR3 sequence (DNA): TGTGCCAGCAGGGGTGGGGGGGTGAATGGCTACACCTTC. This chain joins TRBV27 and TRBJ1-2; TRBD1 might be the D (5 bases). The CDR3 has 13 amino acids. Germline CDR1 and CDR2: MNHEY and SMNVEV (reference sequence). Trimming took off 6 bases at V and 6 bases at J, with 14 bases between the two ends.

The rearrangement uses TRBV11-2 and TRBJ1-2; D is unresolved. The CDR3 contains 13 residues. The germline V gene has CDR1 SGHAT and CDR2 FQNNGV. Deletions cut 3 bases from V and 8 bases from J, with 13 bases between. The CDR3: CASSLERGRGYTF. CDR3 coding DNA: TGTGCCAGCAGCTTGGAAAGAGGGAGGGGCTACACCTTC.

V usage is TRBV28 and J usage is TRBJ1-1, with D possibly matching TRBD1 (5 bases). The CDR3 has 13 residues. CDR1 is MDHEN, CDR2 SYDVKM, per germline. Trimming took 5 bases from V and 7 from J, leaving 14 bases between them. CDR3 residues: CASSRPGRNEAFF. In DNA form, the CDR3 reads TGTGCCAGCAGTCGTCCGGGACGAAATGAAGCTTTCTTT. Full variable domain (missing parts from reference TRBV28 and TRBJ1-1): DVKVTQSSRYLVKRTGEKVFLECVQDMDHENMFWYRQDPGLGLRLIYFSYDVKMKEKGDIPEGYSVSREKKERFSLILESASTNQTSMYLCASSRPGRNEAFFGQGTRLTVV.

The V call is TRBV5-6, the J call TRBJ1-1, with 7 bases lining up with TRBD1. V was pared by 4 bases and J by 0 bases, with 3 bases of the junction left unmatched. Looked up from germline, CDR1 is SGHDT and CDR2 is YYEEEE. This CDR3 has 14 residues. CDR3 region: CASSAQGLNTEAFF. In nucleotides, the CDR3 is TGTGCCAGCAGCGCACAGGGGTTGAACACTGAAGCTTTCTTT. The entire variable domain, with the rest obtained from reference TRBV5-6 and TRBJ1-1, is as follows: DAGVTQSPTHLIKTRGQQVTLRCSPKSGHDTVSWYQQALGQGPQFIFQYYEEEERQRGNFPDRFSGHQFPNYSSELNVNALLLGDSALYLCASSAQGLNTEAFFGQGTRLTVV.

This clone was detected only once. The CDR3 region has the DNA TGTGCCAGTCGAACAGGGGGCAGGGAGACCCAGTACTTC. It is translated as CASRTGGRETQYF. This sequence joins TRBV28 and TRBJ2-5, with 9 bases matching TRBD1. The ends lost 9 bases at V and 5 bases at J; junction bases unmatched: 7. The CDR3 spans 13 residues. Germline CDR1 and CDR2: MDHEN and SYDVKM. Full variable domain (missing parts from reference TRBV28 and TRBJ2-5): DVKVTQSSRYLVKRTGEKVFLECVQDMDHENMFWYRQDPGLGLRLIYFSYDVKMKEKGDIPEGYSVSREKKERFSLILESASTNQTSMYLCASRTGGRETQYFGPGTRLLVL.

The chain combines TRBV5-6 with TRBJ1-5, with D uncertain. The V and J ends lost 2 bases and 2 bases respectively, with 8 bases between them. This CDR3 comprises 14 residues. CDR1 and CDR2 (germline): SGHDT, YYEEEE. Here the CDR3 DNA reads TGTGCCAGCAGCTTACAAGGAGGCAATCAGCCCCAGCATTTT. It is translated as CASSLQGGNQPQHF.

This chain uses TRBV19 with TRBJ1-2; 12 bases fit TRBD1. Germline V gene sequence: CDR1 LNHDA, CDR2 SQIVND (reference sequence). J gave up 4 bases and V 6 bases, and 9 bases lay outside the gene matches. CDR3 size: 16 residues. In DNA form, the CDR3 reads TGTGCCAGTAGCTGGACAGGGGGACAGGGGGCCTATGGCTACACCTTC. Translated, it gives CASSWTGGQGAYGYTF.

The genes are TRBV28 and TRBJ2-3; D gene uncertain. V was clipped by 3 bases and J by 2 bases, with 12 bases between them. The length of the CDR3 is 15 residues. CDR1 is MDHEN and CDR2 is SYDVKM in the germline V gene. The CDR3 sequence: CASSFRPTYTDTQYF. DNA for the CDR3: TGTGCCAGCAGTTTTCGCCCAACCTACACAGATACGCAGTATTTT.

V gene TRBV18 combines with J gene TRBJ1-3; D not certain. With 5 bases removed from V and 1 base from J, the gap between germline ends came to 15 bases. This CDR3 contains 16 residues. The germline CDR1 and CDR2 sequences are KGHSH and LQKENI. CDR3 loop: CASSRESPGSGNTIYF. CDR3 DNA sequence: TGTGCCAGCTCAAGAGAGAGTCCCGGGTCTGGAAACACCATATATTTT. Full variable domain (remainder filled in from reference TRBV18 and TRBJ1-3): NAGVMQNPRHLVRRRGQEARLRCSPMKGHSHVYWYRQLPEEGLKFMVYLQKENIIDESGMPKERFSAEFPKEGPSILRIQQVVRGDSAAYFCASSRESPGSGNTIYFGEGSWLTVV.

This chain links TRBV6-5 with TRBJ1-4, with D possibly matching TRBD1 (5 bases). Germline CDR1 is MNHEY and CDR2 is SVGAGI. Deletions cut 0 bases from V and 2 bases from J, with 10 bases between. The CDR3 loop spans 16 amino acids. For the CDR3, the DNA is TGTGCCAGCAGTTACTCGAAAGGGACTACTAATGAAAAACTGTTTTTT. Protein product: CASSYSKGTTNEKLFF.

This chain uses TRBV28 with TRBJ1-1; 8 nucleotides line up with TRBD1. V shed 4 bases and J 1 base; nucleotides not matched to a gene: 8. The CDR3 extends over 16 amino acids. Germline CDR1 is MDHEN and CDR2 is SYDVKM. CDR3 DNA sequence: TGTGCCAGCAGTTCTCCCGGGACAGGAGGGAACACTGAAGCTTTCTTT. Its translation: CASSSPGTGGNTEAFF.

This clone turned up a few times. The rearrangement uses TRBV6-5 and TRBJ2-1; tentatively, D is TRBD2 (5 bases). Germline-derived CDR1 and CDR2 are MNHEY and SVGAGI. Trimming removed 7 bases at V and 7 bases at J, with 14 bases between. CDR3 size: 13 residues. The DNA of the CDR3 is TGTGCCAGCATGTACTACGGGAAGAATGAGCAGTTCTTC. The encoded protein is CASMYYGKNEQFF.

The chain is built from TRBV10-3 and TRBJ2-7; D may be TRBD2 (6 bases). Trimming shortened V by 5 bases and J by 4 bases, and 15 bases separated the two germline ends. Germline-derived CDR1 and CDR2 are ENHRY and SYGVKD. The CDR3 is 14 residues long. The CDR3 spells CAISIGSGDYEQYF. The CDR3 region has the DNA TGTGCCATCAGTATCGGTTCGGGGGATTACGAGCAGTACTTC.

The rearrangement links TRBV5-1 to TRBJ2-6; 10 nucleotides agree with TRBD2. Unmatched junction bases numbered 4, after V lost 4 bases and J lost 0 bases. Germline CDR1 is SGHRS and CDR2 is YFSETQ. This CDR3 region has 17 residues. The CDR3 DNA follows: TGCGCCAGCAGCGAACTAGCGGGGAACTCTGGGGCCAACGTCCTGACTTTC. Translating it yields CASSELAGNSGANVLTF.